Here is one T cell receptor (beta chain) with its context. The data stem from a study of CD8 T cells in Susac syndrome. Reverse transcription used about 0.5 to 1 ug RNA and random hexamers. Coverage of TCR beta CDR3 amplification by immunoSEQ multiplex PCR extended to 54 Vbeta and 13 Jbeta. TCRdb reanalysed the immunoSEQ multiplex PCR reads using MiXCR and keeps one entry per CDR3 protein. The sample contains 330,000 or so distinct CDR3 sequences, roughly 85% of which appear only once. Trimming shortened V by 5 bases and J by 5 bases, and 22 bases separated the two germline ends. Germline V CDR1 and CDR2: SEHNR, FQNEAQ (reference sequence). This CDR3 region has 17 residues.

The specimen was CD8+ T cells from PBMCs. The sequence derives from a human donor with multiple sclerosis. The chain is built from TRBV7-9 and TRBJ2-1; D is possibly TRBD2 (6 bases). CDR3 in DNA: TGTGCCAGCAGCCCACTAGCACCACCGGGACCGAACAATGAGCAGTTCTTC. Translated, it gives CASSPLAPPGPNNEQFF.